A single sample is the source of the 3 T cell receptor beta chains below, sequenced in a study of T cells in Graves' hyperthyroidism and ophthalmopathy. What was amplified from RNA transcripts were TCR beta CDR3 regions. Primed by the HTBI set, a first-round RT-PCR was run on the TCR CDR3. Each CDR3 protein is one row after TCRdb ran MiXCR on the multiplex PCR reads. The top ten clones hold more than 20% of a sample with approximately 520,000 distinct CDR3 sequences, about a fifth of them seen once. Input material: blood. The receptors were sampled from a man younger than 35 with Graves' hyperthyroidism.

Many counts were recorded for this clonotype. The genes are TRBV12-3 or TRBV12-4 and TRBJ1-3, with TRBD1 matching over 7 bases. After removal of 5 bases from V and 0 bases from J, the junction contained 7 bases not matched to a gene. There are 16 residues in the CDR3. As DNA, the CDR3 is TGTGCCAGCAGTCCAAAGGACAGGTTCTCTGGAAACACCATATATTTT. This encodes CASSPKDRFSGNTIYF.

V gene TRBV12-3 or TRBV12-4 combines with J gene TRBJ1-1, with D unclear. V was cut by 7 bases and J by 0 bases, with 12 bases left in between. The length of the CDR3 is 14 residues. The CDR3 bases are TGTGCCAGCACCACCGACACATTGAACACTGAAGCTTTCTTT. It encodes CASTTDTLNTEAFF.

The J gene is TRBJ2-2, the V gene TRBV18; D perhaps matches TRBD1 (6 bases). CDR3 size: 15 residues. V was shortened by 3 bases and J by 5 bases, with 13 bases between the two germline ends. CDR1 and CDR2 (germline): KGHSH, LQKENI. The CDR3 is CASSPAGVRTGELFF. The CDR3 DNA is TGTGCCAGCTCACCTGCAGGGGTTCGTACCGGGGAGCTGTTTTTT. Together with reference TRBV18 and TRBJ2-2, the CDR3 gives the full variable domain: NAGVMQNPRHLVRRRGQEARLRCSPMKGHSHVYWYRQLPEEGLKFMVYLQKENIIDESGMPKERFSAEFPKEGPSILRIQQVVRGDSAAYFCASSPAGVRTGELFFGEGSRLTVL.